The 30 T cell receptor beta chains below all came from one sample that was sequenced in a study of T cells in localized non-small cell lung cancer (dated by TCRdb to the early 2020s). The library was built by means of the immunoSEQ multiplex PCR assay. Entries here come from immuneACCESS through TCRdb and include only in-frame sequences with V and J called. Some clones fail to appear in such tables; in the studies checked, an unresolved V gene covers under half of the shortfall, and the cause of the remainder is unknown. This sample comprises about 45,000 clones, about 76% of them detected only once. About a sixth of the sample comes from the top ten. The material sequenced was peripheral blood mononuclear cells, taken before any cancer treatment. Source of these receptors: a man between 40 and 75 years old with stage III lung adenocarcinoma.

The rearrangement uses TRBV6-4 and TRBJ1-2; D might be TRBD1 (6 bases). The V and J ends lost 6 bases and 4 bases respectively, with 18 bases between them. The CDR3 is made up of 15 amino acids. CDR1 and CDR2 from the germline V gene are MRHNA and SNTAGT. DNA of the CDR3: TGTGCCAGCAGCCCCGTCGACAGGACGTTCTATGGCTACACCTTC. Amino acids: CASSPVDRTFYGYTF.

The CDR3 DNA is TGTGCCAGCACTGGCCCCGGACAGGGGTTGACCGGGGAGCTGTTTTTT. Protein: CASTGPGQGLTGELFF. The genes are TRBV6-6 and TRBJ2-2, with TRBD1 identical over 9 bases. The CDR3 is 16 residues long. The germline V gene has CDR1 MNHNY and CDR2 SVGAGI (reference sequence). V lost 7 bases, J lost 5 bases, and 11 bases stayed unmatched.

The CDR3 DNA is TGTGCCAGTAGTATTAGGGGGCGCCCCAACATTCAGTACTTC. Translating it yields CASSIRGRPNIQYF. The chain joins TRBV19 to TRBJ2-4; 7 bases fit TRBD1. Germline-derived CDR1 and CDR2 are LNHDA and SQIVND (reference sequence). The length of the CDR3 is 14 residues. V gave up 3 bases and J gave up 7 bases; unmatched junction bases: 6.

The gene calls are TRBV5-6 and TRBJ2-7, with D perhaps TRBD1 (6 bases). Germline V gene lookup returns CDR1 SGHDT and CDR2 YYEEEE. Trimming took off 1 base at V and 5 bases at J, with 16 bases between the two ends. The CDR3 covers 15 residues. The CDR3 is CASSLSVGRGHEQYF. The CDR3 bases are TGTGCCAGCAGCTTGTCCGTCGGCAGGGGCCACGAGCAGTACTTC. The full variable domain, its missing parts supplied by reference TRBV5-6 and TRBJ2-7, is DAGVTQSPTHLIKTRGQQVTLRCSPKSGHDTVSWYQQALGQGPQFIFQYYEEEERQRGNFPDRFSGHQFPNYSSELNVNALLLGDSALYLCASSLSVGRGHEQYFGPGTRLTVT.

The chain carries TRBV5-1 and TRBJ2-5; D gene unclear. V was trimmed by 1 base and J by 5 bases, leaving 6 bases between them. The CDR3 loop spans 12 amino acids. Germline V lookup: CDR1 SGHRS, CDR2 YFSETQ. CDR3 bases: TGCGCCAGCAGCTTGAGTTATGAGACCCAGTACTTC. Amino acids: CASSLSYETQYF.

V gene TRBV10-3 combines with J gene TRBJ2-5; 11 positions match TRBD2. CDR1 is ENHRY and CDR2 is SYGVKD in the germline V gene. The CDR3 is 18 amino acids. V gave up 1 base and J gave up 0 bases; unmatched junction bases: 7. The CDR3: CAISEFGLAGGYQETQYF. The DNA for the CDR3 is TGTGCCATCAGTGAGTTCGGCCTAGCGGGGGGCTACCAAGAGACCCAGTACTTC.

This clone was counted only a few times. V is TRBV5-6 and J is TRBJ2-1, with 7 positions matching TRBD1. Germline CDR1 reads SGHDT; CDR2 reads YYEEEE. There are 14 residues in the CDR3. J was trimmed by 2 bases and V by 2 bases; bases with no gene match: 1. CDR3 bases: TGTGCCAGCAGCTTCCAGGGGGCCTACAATGAGCAGTTCTTC. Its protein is CASSFQGAYNEQFF.

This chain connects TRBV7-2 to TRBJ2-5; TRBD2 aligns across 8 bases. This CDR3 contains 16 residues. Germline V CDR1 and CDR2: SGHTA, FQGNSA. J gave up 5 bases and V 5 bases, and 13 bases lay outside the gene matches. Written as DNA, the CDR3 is TGTGCCAGCAGCCTCGGACTAGCTGCGGCGCTCGAGACCCAGTACTTC. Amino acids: CASSLGLAAALETQYF.

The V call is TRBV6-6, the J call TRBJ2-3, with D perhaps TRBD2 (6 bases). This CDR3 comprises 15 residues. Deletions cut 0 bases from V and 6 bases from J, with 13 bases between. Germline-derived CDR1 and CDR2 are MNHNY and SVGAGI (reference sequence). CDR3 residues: CASSYSGGLRDTQYF. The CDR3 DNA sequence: TGTGCCAGCAGTTACTCTGGGGGGTTACGTGATACGCAGTATTTT.

CDR3 amino acids: CASGEGQWEETQYF. The CDR3, as DNA: TGTGCTAGTGGAGAGGGACAGTGGGAAGAGACCCAGTACTTC. The rearrangement joins TRBV12-5 to TRBJ2-5; 7 bases fit TRBD1. V dropped 6 bases and J dropped 3; count of bases not matched to a gene: 7. The CDR3 contains 14 residues. Germline V gene data show CDR1 as LGHNT and CDR2 as FRNRAP. The entire variable domain, with the rest obtained from reference TRBV12-5 and TRBJ2-5, is as follows: DARVTQTPRHKVTEMGQEVTMRCQPILGHNTVFWYRQTMMQGLELLAYFRNRAPLDDSGMPKDRFSAEMPDATLATLKIQPSEPRDSAVYFCASGEGQWEETQYFGPGTRLLVL.

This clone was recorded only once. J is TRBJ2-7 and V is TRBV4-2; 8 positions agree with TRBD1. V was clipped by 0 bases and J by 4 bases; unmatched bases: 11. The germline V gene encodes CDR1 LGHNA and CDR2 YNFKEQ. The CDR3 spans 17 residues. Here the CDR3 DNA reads TGTGCCAGCAGCCAAGATTGGAATCCGGGACAGGATTACGAGCAGTACTTC. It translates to CASSQDWNPGQDYEQYF.

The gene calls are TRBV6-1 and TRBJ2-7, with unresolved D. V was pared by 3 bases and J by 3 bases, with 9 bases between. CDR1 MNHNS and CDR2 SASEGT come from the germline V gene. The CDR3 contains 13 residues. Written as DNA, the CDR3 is TGTGCCAGCAGTGATGGGCAGATCTACGAGCAGTACTTC. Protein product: CASSDGQIYEQYF.

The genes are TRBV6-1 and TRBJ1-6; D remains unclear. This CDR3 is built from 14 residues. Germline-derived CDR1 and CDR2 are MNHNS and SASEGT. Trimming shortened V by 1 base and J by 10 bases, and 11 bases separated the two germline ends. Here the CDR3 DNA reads TGTGCCAGCAGTGAAGTACGGCAGTACTCACCCCTCCACTTT. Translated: CASSEVRQYSPLHF.

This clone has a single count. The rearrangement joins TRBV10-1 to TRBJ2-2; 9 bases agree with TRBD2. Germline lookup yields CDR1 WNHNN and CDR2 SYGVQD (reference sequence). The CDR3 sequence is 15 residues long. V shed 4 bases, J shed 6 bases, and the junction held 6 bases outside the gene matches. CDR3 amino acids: CASSVSRGGPGELFF. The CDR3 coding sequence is TGCGCCAGCAGTGTTTCGCGGGGGGGCCCCGGGGAGCTGTTTTTT.

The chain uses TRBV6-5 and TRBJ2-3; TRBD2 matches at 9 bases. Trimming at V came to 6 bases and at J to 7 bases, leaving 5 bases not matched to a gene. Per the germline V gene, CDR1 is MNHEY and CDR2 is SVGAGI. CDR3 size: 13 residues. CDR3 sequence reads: CASSPTSGHTQYF. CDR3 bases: TGTGCCAGCAGCCCGACTAGCGGACATACGCAGTATTTT.

The CDR3: CASSLARGAGNTGELFF. The CDR3 DNA reads TGTGCCAGCAGCTTAGCCAGGGGCGCTGGGAACACCGGGGAGCTGTTTTTT. This chain joins TRBV7-2 and TRBJ2-2; D is possibly TRBD1 (6 bases). The CDR3 is made up of 17 amino acids. V was clipped by 0 bases and J by 1 base, with 12 bases between them. The germline CDR1 and CDR2 sequences are SGHTA and FQGNSA. The variable domain in full, with the rest retrieved from reference TRBV7-2 and TRBJ2-2, is GAGVSQSPSNKVTEKGKDVELRCDPISGHTALYWYRQSLGQGLEFLIYFQGNSAPDKSGLPSDRFSAERTGGSVSTLTIQRTQQEDSAVYLCASSLARGAGNTGELFFGEGSRLTVL.

In DNA form, the CDR3 reads TGTGCCAGTGGGGCAGGCAGCCCTTCCTACAATGAGCAGTTCTTC. Its translation is CASGAGSPSYNEQFF. The J gene is TRBJ2-1, the V gene TRBV9; TRBD1 is a possible D gene (5 bases). The CDR3 contains 15 residues. Trimming pared 8 bases from V and 1 base from J, leaving 16 bases between. Per germline, CDR1 SGDLS and CDR2 YYNGEE.

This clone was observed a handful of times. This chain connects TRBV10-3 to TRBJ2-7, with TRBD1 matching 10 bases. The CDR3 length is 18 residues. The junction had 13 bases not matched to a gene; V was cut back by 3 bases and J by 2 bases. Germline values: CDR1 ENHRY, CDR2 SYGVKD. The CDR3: CAISDPGTGDLHPYEQYF. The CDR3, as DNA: TGTGCCATCAGTGACCCCGGGACAGGGGACTTACACCCCTACGAGCAGTACTTC.

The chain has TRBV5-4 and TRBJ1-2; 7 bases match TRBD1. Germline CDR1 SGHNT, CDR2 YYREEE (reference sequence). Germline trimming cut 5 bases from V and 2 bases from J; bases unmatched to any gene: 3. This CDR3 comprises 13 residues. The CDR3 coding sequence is TGTGCCAGCAGTCTACAGGGGAACTATGGCTACACCTTC. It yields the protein CASSLQGNYGYTF.

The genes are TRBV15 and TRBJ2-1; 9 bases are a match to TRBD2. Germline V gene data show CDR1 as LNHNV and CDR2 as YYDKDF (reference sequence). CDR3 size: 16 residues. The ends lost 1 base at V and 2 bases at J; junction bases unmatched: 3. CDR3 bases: TGTGCCACCAGCAGAGGCGGGGGGGCTACCTACAATGAGCAGTTCTTC. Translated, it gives CATSRGGGATYNEQFF.

This chain's CDR3 is CASSIAGFKNIQYF. The CDR3 DNA reads TGTGCCAGCAGTATCGCGGGTTTTAAAAACATTCAGTACTTC. This rearrangement joins TRBV5-6 to TRBJ2-4; D may be TRBD2 (5 bases). Trimming left V 5 bases short and J 4 bases short, with 13 bases between. Germline assignment: CDR1 SGHDT and CDR2 YYEEEE. The CDR3 has 14 residues.

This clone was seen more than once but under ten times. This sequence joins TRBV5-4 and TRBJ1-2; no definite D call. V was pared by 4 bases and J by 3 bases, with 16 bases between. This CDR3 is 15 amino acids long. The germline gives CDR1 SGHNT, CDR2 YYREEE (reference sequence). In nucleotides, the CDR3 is TGTGCCAGCAGCCCCGTCCCGTTCACCGACTATGGCTACACCTTC. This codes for CASSPVPFTDYGYTF. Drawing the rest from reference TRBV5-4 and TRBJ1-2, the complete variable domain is ETGVTQSPTHLIKTRGQQVTLRCSSQSGHNTVSWYQQALGQGPQFIFQYYREEENGRGNFPPRFSGLQFPNYSSELNVNALELDDSALYLCASSPVPFTDYGYTFGSGTRLTVV.

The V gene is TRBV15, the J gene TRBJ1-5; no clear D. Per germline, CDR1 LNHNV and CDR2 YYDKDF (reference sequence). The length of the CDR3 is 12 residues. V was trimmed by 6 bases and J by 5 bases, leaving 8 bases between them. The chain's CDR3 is CATRKGDQPQHF. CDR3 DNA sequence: TGTGCCACCAGGAAGGGAGATCAGCCCCAGCATTTT.

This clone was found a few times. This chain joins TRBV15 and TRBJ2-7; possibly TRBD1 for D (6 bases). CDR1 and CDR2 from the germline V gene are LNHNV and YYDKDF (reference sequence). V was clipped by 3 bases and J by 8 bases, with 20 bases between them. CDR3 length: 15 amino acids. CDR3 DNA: TGTGCCACCAGCAGGCCGGACAGTCGAGTTTTCCAGCAGTACTTC. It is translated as CATSRPDSRVFQQYF. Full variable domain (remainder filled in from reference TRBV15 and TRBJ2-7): DAMVIQNPRYQVTQFGKPVTLSCSQTLNHNVMYWYQQKSSQAPKLLFHYYDKDFNNEADTPDNFQSRRPNTSFCFLDIRSPGLGDTAMYLCATSRPDSRVFQQYFGPGTRLTVT.

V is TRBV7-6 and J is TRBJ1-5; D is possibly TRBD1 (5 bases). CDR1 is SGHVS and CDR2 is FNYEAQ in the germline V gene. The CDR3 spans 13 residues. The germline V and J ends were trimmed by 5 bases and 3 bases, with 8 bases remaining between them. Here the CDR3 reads CASSPGINQPQHF. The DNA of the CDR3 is TGTGCCAGCAGCCCAGGGATCAATCAGCCCCAGCATTTT.

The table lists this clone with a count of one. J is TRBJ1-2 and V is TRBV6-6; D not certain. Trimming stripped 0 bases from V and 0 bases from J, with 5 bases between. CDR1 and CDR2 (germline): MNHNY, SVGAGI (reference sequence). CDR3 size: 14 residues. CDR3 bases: TGTGCCAGCAGTTACTCCCCAGCTAACTATGGCTACACCTTC. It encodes CASSYSPANYGYTF.

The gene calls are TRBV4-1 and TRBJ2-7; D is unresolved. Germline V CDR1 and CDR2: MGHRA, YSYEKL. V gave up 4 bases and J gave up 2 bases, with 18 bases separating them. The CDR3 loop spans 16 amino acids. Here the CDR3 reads CASSPPGMEYPYEQYF. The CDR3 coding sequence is TGCGCCAGCAGCCCCCCTGGGATGGAGTACCCCTACGAGCAGTACTTC.

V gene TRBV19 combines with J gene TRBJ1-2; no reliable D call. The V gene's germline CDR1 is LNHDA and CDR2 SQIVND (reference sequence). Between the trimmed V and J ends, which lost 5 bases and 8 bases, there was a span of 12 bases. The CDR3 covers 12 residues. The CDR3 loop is CASSPPGSGYTF. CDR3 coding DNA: TGTGCCAGTAGTCCCCCGGGGTCCGGCTACACCTTC.

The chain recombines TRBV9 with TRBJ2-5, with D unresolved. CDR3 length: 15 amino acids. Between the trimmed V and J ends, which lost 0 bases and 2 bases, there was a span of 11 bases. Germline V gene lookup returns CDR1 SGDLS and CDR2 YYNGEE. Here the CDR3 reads CASSVANMVQETQYF. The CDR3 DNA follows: TGTGCCAGCAGCGTAGCTAATATGGTACAAGAGACCCAGTACTTC.

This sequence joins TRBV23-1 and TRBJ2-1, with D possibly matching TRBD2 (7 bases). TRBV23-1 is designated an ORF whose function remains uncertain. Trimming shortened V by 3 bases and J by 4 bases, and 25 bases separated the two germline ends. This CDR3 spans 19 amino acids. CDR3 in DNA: TGCGCCAGCAGTCATACCCCTCCCTCGGGGGGCCCGAATTACAATGAGCAGTTCTTC. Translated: CASSHTPPSGGPNYNEQFF.